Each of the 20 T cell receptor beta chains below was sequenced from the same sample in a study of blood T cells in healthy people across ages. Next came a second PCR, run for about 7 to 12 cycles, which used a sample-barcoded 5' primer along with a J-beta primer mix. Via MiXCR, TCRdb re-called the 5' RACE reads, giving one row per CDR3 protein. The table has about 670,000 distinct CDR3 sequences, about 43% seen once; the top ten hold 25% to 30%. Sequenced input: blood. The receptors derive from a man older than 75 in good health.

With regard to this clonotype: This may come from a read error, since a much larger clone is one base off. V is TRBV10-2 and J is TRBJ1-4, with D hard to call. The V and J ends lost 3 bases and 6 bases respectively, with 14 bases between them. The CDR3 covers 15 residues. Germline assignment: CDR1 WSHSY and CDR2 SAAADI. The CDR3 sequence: CASSDERLGYEKLFF. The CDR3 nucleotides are TGCGCCAGCAGTGATGAGAGGCTGGGATATGAAAAACTGTTTTTT.

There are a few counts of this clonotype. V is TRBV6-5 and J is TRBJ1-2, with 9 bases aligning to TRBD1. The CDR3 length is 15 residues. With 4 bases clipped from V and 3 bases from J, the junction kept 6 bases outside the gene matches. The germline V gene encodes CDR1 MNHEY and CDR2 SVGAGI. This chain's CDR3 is CASSFIRDRDYGYTF. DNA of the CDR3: TGTGCCAGCAGTTTCATACGGGACAGGGACTATGGCTACACCTTC.

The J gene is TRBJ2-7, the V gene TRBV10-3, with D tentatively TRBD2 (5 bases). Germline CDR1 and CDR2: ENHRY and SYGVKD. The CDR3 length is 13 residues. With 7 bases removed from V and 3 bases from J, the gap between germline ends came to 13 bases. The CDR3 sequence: CAINPGESYEQYF. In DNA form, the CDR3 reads TGTGCCATCAACCCTGGGGAGAGCTACGAGCAGTACTTC.

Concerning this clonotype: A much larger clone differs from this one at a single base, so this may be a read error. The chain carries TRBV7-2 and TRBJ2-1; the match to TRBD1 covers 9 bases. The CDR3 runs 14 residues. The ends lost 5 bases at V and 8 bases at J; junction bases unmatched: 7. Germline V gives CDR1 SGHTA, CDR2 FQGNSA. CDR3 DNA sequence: TGTGCCAGCAGCCCTGGACAGGGGAAGGATGAGCAGTTCTTC. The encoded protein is CASSPGQGKDEQFF.

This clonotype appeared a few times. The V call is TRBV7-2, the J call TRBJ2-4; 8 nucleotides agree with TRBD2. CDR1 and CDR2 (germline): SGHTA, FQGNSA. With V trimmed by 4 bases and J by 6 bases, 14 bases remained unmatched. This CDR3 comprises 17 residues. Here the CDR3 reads CASSSHRRPGGTNIQYF. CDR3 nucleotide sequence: TGTGCCAGCAGCTCCCACCGACGGCCGGGAGGGACAAACATTCAGTACTTC. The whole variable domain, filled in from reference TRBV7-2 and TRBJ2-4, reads GAGVSQSPSNKVTEKGKDVELRCDPISGHTALYWYRQSLGQGLEFLIYFQGNSAPDKSGLPSDRFSAERTGGSVSTLTIQRTQQEDSAVYLCASSSHRRPGGTNIQYFGAGTRLSVL.

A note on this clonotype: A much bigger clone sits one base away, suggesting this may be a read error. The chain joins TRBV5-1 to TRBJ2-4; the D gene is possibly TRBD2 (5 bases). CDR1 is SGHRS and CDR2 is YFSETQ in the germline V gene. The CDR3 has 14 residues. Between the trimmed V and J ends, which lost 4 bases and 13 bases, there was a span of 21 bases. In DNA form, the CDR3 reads TGCGCCAGCAGCCAAAGTACAGAAGACTACGGGCAGTACTTC. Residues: CASSQSTEDYGQYF.

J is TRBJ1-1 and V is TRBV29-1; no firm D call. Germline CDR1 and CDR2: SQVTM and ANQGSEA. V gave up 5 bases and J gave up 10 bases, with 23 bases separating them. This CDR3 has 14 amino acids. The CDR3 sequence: CSVQVGFSHYGAFF. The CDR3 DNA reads TGCAGCGTTCAAGTGGGGTTCTCGCACTATGGAGCTTTCTTT.

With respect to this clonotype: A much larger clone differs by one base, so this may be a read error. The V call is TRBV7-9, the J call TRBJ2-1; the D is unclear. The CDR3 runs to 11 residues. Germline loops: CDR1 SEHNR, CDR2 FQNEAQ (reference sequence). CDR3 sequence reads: CANSSLNEQFF. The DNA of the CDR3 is TGTGCCAACAGCTCCCTCAATGAGCAGTTCTTC.

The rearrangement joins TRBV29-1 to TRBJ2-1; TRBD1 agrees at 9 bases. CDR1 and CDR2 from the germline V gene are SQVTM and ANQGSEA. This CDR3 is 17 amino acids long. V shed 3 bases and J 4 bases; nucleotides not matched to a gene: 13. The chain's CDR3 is CSVDKYFRDRVYNEQFF. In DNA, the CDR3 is TGCAGCGTTGATAAATACTTCCGGGACAGGGTTTACAATGAGCAGTTCTTC.

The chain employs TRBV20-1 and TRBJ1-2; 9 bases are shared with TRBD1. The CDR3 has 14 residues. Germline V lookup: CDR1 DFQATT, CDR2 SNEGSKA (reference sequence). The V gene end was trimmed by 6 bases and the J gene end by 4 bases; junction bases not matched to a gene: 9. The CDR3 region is CSAEAGTGSYGYTF. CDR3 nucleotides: TGCAGTGCCGAAGCCGGGACAGGGAGCTATGGCTACACCTTC.

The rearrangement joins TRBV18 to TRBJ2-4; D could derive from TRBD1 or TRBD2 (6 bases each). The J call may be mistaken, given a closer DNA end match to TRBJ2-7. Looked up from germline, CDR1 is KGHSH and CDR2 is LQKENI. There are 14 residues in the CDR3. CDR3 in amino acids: CASSPRQGRNEQYF. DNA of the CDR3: TGTGCCAGCTCACCACGCCAGGGGAGGAACGAGCAGTACTTC.

The CDR3 sequence: CATARGNYEQYF. Written as DNA, the CDR3 is TGTGCCACTGCTAGGGGTAACTACGAGCAGTACTTC. The chain employs TRBV6-2 or TRBV6-3 and TRBJ2-5; perhaps TRBD1 as D (5 bases). The DNA end is more similar to TRBJ2-7, so the J call may be wrong. The CDR3 covers 12 residues. Germline CDR1 and CDR2: MNHEY and SVGEGT.

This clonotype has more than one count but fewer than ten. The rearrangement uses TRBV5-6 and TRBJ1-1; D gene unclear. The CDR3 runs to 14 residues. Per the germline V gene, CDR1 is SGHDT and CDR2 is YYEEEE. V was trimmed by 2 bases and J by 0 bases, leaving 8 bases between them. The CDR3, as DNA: TGTGCCAGCAGCTTCCTAGGAGTGAACACTGAAGCTTTCTTT. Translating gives CASSFLGVNTEAFF.

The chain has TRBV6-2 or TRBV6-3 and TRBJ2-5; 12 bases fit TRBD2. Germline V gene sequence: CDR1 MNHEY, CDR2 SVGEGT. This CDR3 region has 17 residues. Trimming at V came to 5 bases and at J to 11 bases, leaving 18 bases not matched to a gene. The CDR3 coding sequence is TGTGCCAGCAGTCTTTATACTAGCGGGAGGAGTTTGGGTGAGCAGTACTTC. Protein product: CASSLYTSGRSLGEQYF.

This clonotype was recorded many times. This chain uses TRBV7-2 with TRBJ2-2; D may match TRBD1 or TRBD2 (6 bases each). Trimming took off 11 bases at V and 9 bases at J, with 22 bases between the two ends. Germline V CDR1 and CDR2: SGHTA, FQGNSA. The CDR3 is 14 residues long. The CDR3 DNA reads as TGTGCCGCGGCTTCGGGGGCAGGGTCAAGGGAGCTGTTTTTT. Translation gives CAAASGAGSRELFF.

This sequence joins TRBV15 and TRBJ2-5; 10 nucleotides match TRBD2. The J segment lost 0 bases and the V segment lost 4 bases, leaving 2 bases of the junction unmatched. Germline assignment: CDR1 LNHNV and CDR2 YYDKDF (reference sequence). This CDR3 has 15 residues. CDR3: CATSKTSGYQETQYF. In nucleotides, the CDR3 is TGTGCCACCAGCAAGACTAGCGGGTACCAAGAGACCCAGTACTTC.

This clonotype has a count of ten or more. CDR3 residues: CSARGEALIADTQYF. The CDR3 region has the DNA TGCAGTGCTAGAGGGGAGGCCCTGATTGCAGATACGCAGTATTTT. The genes are TRBV20-1 and TRBJ2-3; possibly TRBD2 for D (6 bases). CDR3 length: 15 residues. Between the trimmed V and J ends, which lost 1 base and 4 bases, there was a span of 15 bases. Germline V lookup: CDR1 DFQATT, CDR2 SNEGSKA (reference sequence).

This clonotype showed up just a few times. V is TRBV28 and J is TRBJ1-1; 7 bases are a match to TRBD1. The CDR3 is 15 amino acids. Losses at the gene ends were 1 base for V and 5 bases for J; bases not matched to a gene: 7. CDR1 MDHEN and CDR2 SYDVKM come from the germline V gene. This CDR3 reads CASSLFFQGVTEAFF. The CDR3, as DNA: TGTGCCAGCAGTTTATTTTTCCAGGGGGTTACTGAAGCTTTCTTT.

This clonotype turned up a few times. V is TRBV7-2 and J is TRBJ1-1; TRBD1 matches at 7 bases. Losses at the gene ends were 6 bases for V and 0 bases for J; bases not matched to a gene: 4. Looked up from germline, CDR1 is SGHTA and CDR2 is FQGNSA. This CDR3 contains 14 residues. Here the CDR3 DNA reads TGTGCCAGCAGAACCGGGACAGTGAACACTGAAGCTTTCTTT. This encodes CASRTGTVNTEAFF.

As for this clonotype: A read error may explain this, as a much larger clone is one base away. The CDR3 is CASSVRTGISYEQFF. In DNA form, the CDR3 reads TGTGCCAGCAGCGTCCGGACAGGTATTTCCTACGAGCAGTTCTTC. V is TRBV7-2 and J is TRBJ2-1; TRBD1 matches at 7 bases. CDR3 length: 15 amino acids. The V gene end was trimmed by 5 bases and the J gene end by 10 bases; junction bases not matched to a gene: 14. Germline-derived CDR1 and CDR2 are SGHTA and FQGNSA.